Sequencing of this T cell receptor beta chain was carried out in a study of blood T cell repertoires in COVID-19. TCRdb's table, derived via immunoSEQ multiplex PCR, lists solely in-frame clones and lacks some. Here the sample spans almost 500,000 clones, about 88% being singletons. Recruitment covered 25 or so US areas and drew participants whose ages spanned roughly 18 to 95 years. Clinical history reported by participants formed the basis on which cohorts were assigned. Cohort 3 recovered donors had two negative PCRs, clearance, or symptom resolution. CDR3 length equals 15 residues. Germline-derived CDR1 and CDR2 are LNHDA and SQIVND (reference sequence). V lost 3 bases and J lost 4, with 15 bases in between. This clone was seen just once.

This sequence joins TRBV19 and TRBJ1-2, with D possibly TRBD1 on 5 matching bases. The receptor comes from a woman aged 60-75 years who had recovered from COVID-19. Specimen: PBMCs or T cells enriched from blood (not recorded which). CDR3 in DNA: TGTGCCAGTAGTATCGGCCCAAGGGGCCCCTATGGCTACACCTTC. Encoded protein: CASSIGPRGPYGYTF.